This T cell receptor beta chain was retrieved from a study of human T cells and chemical hapten exposure. Study-level background: The sensitizer, 2% DPC, was used on roughly 2 cm by roughly 2 cm of upper inner arm skin.

Study-wide results and caveats: It was expanded TCRs that formed significantly more large CDR3 similarity clusters than controls did.

In the case of this clonotype: The target antigen is unknown.

TCRdb re-called the RACE reads with MiXCR, one entry per CDR3 protein. The sample contains approximately 87,000 distinct CDR3 sequences, about an eighth of which appear only once. The time point here: patch test 2, 6 weeks after DPC sensitization. The treatment here: therapeutic diphenylcyclopropenone sensitization with weekly scalp DPC. Donors were 18 to 70-year-old alopecia patients suitable for DPC. Germline-derived CDR1 and CDR2 are SEHNR and FQNEAQ (reference sequence). The CDR3 is 13 residues long. Trimming left V 8 bases short and J 2 bases short, with 12 bases between. This chain uses TRBV7-9 with TRBJ1-2; unclear D gene. The starting material was whole blood, obtained in connection with sensitization to the hapten diphenylcyclopropenone (DPC). This clonotype was obtained from a woman between 40 and 50 years old with alopecia areata. Some clones in this sample may be carry-over from other donors' samples. The CDR3, as DNA: TGTGCCAGCGGGCACGCGGGGAACTATGGCTACACCTTC. This codes for CASGHAGNYGYTF. Supplemented by reference TRBV7-9 and TRBJ1-2, the full variable domain reads DTGVSQNPRHKITKRGQNVTFRCDPISEHNRLYWYRQTLGQGPEFLTYFQNEAQLEKSRLLSDRFSAERPKGSFSTLEIQRTEQGDSAMYLCASGHAGNYGYTFGSGTRLTVV.